The 5 T cell receptor beta chains below all came from one sample that was sequenced in a study of T-cell reconstitution after alpha-beta-depleted transplantation in children. Unique molecular identifiers were incorporated when the TCRbeta library was constructed. TCRdb re-called the PCR reads through MiXCR, storing one row per CDR3 protein. The sample lists roughly 100,000 distinct CDR3 sequences; roughly 7.6% were seen once. The sequences come from PBMCs, collected before TCRalphabeta/CD19-depleted stem cell transplant. Receptors originate from a boy younger than 10 with acute lymphoblastic leukemia, due to receive a stem cell transplant.

This clonotype occurred a few times. The rearrangement uses TRBV27 and TRBJ2-7; D might be TRBD1 or TRBD2, each matching 6 bases. This CDR3 contains 15 residues. Germline CDR1 and CDR2: MNHEY and SMNVEV (reference sequence). With 10 bases removed from V and 3 bases from J, the gap between germline ends came to 22 bases. Written as DNA, the CDR3 is TGTGCCACCAAGAAACCCGGGGGCGGTTTCTACGAGCAGTACTTC. It yields the protein CATKKPGGGFYEQYF.

In regard to this clonotype: With a much larger clone just one base away, this may be a read error. The CDR3 protein is CASSLTYSNQPQHF. The DNA for the CDR3 is TGTGCCAGCAGTTTGACATATAGCAATCAGCCCCAGCATTTT. V usage is TRBV12-3 or TRBV12-4 and J usage is TRBJ1-5; D remains unclear. V was clipped by 3 bases and J by 0 bases, with 6 bases between them. This CDR3 has 14 amino acids.

The table lists this clonotype with many counts. This chain links TRBV29-1 with TRBJ2-2, with 9 bases identical to TRBD1. The CDR3 has 13 amino acids. V was pared by 7 bases and J by 6 bases, with 6 bases of the junction left unmatched. Per the germline V gene, CDR1 is SQVTM and CDR2 is ANQGSEA. The chain's CDR3 is CSAGTGTPGELFF. Here the CDR3 DNA reads TGCAGCGCCGGGACAGGGACCCCCGGGGAGCTGTTTTTT.

Many counts were recorded for this clonotype. J is TRBJ2-1 and V is TRBV5-6; the D is unclear. CDR3 length equals 14 residues. Looked up from germline, CDR1 is SGHDT and CDR2 is YYEEEE. V lost 0 bases to trimming and J lost 1 base, with 5 bases between them. The CDR3 DNA is TGTGCCAGCAGCTTGGGGCGGTCCTACAATGAGCAGTTCTTC. Amino acids: CASSLGRSYNEQFF.

The chain has TRBV6-1 and TRBJ2-3; 8 bases map to TRBD2. Germline CDR1 is MNHNS and CDR2 is SASEGT. J was trimmed by 3 bases and V by 6 bases; bases with no gene match: 11. This CDR3 is 16 amino acids long. DNA for the CDR3: TGTGCCAGCAGGCCCCCCTCCAGCGGGGGTACAGATACGCAGTATTTT. It is translated as CASRPPSSGGTDTQYF.